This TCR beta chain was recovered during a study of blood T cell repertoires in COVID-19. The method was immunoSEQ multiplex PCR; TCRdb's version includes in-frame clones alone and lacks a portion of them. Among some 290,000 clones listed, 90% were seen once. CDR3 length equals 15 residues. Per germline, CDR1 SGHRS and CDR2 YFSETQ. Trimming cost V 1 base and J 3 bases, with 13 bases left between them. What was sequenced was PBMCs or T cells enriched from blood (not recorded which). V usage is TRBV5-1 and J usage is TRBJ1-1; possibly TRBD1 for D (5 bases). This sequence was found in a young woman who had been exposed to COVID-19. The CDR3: CASSLKGVSDTEAFF. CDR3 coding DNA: TGCGCCAGCAGCTTGAAAGGGGTGTCGGACACTGAAGCTTTCTTT.